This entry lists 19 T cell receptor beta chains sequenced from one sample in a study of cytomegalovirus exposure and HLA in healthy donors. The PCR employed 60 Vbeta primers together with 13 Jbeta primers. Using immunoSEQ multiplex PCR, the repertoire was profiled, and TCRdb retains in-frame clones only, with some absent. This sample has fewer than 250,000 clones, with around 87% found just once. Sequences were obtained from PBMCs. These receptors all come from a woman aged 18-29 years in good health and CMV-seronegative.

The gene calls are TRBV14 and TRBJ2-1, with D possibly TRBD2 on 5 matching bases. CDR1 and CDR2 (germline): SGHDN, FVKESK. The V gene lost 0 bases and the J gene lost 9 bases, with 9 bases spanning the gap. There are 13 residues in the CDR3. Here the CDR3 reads CASSQDGRGEQFF. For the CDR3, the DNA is TGTGCCAGCAGCCAAGATGGCCGGGGTGAGCAGTTCTTC.

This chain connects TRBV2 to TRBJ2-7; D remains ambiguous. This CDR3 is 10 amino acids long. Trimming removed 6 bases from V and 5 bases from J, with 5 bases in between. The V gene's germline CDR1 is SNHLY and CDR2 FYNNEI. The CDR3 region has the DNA TGTGCCAGCAGACAGAACGAGCAGTACTTC. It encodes CASRQNEQYF.

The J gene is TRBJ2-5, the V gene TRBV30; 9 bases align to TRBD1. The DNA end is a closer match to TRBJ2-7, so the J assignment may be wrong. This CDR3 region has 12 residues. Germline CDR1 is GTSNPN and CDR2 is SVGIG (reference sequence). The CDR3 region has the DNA TGTGCCTGGACCGGACAGGGGTACGAGCAGTACTTC. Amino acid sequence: CAWTGQGYEQYF.

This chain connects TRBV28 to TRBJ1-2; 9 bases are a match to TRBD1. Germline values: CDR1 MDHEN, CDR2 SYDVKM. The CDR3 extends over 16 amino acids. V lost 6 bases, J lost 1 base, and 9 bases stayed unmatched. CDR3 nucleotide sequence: TGTGCCAGCAGGACCCCACAGGGGGCTTTTAACTATGGCTACACCTTC. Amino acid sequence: CASRTPQGAFNYGYTF.

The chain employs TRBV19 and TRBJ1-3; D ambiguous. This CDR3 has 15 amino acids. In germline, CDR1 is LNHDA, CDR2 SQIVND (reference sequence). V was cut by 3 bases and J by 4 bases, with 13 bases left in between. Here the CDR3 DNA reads TGTGCCAGTAGTATGAATAGCAGATTAGGAAACACCATATATTTT. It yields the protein CASSMNSRLGNTIYF.

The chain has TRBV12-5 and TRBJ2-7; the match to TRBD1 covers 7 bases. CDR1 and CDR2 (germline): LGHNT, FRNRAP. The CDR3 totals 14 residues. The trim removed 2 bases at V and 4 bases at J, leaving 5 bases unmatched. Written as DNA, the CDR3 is TGTGCTAGTGGTTTGACAGGGGTTGGATACGAGCAGTACTTC. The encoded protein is CASGLTGVGYEQYF. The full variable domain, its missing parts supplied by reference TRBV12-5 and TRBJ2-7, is DARVTQTPRHKVTEMGQEVTMRCQPILGHNTVFWYRQTMMQGLELLAYFRNRAPLDDSGMPKDRFSAEMPDATLATLKIQPSEPRDSAVYFCASGLTGVGYEQYFGPGTRLTVT.

In DNA, the CDR3 is TGTGCCAGCAGGACTAGCGGGGGGAGCTCCTACAATGAGCAGTTCTTC. Translation gives CASRTSGGSSYNEQFF. This sequence joins TRBV28 and TRBJ2-1; 13 bases map to TRBD2. This CDR3 has 16 residues. J was trimmed by 0 bases and V by 6 bases; bases with no gene match: 2. Germline V gene sequence: CDR1 MDHEN, CDR2 SYDVKM.

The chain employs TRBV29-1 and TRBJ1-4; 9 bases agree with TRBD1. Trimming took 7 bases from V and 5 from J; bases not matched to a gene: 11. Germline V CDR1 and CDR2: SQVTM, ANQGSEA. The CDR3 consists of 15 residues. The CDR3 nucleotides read TGCAGCGCCACCCTTCCGGGACAGGGAAATGAAAAACTGTTTTTT. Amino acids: CSATLPGQGNEKLFF. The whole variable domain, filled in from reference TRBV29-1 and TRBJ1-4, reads SAVISQKPSRDICQRGTSLTIQCQVDSQVTMMFWYRQQPGQSLTLIATANQGSEATYESGFVIDKFPISRPNLTFSTLTVSNMSPEDSSIYLCSATLPGQGNEKLFFGSGTQLSVL.

The CDR3 is CASSLDSPTSTGIGWETQYF. The CDR3 bases are TGTGCCAGCAGTTTGGATAGCCCCACCTCGACAGGGATAGGATGGGAGACCCAGTACTTC. J is TRBJ2-5 and V is TRBV27; 7 nucleotides line up with TRBD1. This CDR3 is 20 amino acids long. Germline V lookup: CDR1 MNHEY, CDR2 SMNVEV (reference sequence). After removal of 3 bases from V and 5 bases from J, the junction contained 24 bases not matched to a gene.

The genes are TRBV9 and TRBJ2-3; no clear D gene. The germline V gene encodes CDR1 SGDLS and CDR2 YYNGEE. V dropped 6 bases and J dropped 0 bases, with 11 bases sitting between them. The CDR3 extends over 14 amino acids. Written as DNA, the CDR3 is TGTGCCAGCATACAGCAACCAAGCACAGATACGCAGTATTTT. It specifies CASIQQPSTDTQYF.

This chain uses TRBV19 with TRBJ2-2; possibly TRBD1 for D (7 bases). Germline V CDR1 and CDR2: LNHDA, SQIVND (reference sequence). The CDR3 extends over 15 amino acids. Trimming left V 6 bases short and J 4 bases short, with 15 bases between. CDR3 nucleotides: TGTGCCAGTAGCCGACAGGGACTGGCCACCGGGGAGCTGTTTTTT. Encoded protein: CASSRQGLATGELFF.

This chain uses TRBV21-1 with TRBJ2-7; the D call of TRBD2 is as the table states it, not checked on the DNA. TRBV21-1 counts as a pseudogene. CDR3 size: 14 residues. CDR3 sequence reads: CASVRGGGPYEQYF. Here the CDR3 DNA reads TGTGCCAGCGTCCGTGGGGGGGGGCCCTACGAGCAGTACTTC.

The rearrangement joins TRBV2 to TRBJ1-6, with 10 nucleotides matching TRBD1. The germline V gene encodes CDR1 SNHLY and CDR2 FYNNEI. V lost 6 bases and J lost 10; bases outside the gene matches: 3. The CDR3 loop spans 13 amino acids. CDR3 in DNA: TGTGCCAGCAGGGGGACAGGGGACTCACCCCTCCACTTT. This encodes CASRGTGDSPLHF.

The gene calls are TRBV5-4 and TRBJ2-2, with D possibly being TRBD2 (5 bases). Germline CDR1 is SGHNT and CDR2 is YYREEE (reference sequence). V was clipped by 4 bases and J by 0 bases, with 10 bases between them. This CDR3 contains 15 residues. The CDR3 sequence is CASSTLAANTGELFF. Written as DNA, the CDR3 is TGTGCCAGCAGCACCCTAGCTGCGAACACCGGGGAGCTGTTTTTT.

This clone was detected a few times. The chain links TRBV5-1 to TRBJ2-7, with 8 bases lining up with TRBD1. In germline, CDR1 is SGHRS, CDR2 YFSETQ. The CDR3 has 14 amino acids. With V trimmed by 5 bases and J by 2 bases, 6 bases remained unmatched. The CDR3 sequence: CASRSPGGAYEQYF. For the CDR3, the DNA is TGCGCCAGCAGGAGTCCAGGGGGCGCCTACGAGCAGTACTTC.

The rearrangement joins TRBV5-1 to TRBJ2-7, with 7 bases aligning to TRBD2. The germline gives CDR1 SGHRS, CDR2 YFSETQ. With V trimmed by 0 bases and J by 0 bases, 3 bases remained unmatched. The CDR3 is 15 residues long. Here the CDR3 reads CASSLGAGYSYEQYF. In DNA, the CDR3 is TGCGCCAGCAGCTTGGGAGCGGGATACTCCTACGAGCAGTACTTC. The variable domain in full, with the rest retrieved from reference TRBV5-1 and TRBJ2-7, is KAGVTQTPRYLIKTRGQQVTLSCSPISGHRSVSWYQQTPGQGLQFLFEYFSETQRNKGNFPGRFSGRQFSNSRSEMNVSTLELGDSALYLCASSLGAGYSYEQYFGPGTRLTVT.

The CDR3 protein is CASSRYRTMNTEAFF. CDR3 DNA sequence: TGTGCCAGCAGTAGGTACAGGACCATGAACACTGAAGCTTTCTTT. This chain links TRBV28 with TRBJ1-1, with a possible D match to TRBD1 (5 bases). Per the germline V gene, CDR1 is MDHEN and CDR2 is SYDVKM. The ends were cut back, 5 bases at V and 0 bases at J, with 13 bases in the middle. The CDR3 spans 15 residues.

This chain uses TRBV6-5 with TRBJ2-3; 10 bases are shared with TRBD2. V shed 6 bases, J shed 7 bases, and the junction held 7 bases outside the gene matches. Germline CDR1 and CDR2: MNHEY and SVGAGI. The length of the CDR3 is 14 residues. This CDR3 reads CASRPSGRTNTQYF. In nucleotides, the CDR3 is TGTGCCAGCAGACCTAGCGGGAGAACGAATACGCAGTATTTT.

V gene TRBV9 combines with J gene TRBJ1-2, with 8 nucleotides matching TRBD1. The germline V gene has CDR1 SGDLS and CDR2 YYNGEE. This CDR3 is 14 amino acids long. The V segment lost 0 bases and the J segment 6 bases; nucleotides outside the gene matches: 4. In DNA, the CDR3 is TGTGCCAGCAGCGTAGGTCCGGACAGGGATGGCTACACCTTC. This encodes CASSVGPDRDGYTF. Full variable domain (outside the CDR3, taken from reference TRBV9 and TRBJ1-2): DSGVTQTPKHLITATGQRVTLRCSPRSGDLSVYWYQQSLDQGLQFLIQYYNGEERAKGNILERFSAQQFPDLHSELNLSSLELGDSALYFCASSVGPDRDGYTFGSGTRLTVV.